The entry that follows covers one TCR beta chain sequence. Its target antigen remains unknown. No base qualities exist here, and no much larger clone lies one base off it. The germline V gene supplies CDR1 SGHVS and CDR2 FQNEAQ. Trimming accounts for 2 bases at V and 13 bases at J, while the number of junction bases matched to no gene is 7. The CDR3 holds 13 amino acids from the cysteine to the phenylalanine. The only DNA kept is the CDR3, 39 bases in frame from the first base. The collaborating institutions used their own protocols to collect whole blood in K2EDTA tubes. For TCRbeta analysis, collaborators shipped samples in one of three forms: frozen whole blood, isolated PBMCs, or DNA extracted from either of those sample types. These data come from a study of blood T cell repertoires in COVID-19 (dated by TCRdb to about 2020). Background on the whole study: Samples covering the acute and convalescent phases of COVID-19 were provided by collaborators in the United States, Italy and Spain. The material from the prospective study consisted of cDNA or gDNA derived from T cells, B-cell-depleted T cells, or PBMCs. Deeply sampled blood TCRbeta repertoires from subjects exposed to, actively infected with, or recovered from COVID-19 were included in the dataset. The repertoires were released in a freely available public database intended as a resource for research on the immune response to SARS-CoV-2. Samples came from the ongoing ImmuneRACE study (first 160 participants) plus 1,254 subjects from 6 global collaborators. Nearly every sample came with metadata listing a de-identified subject ID, COVID-19 status, age in years and sex. Where available, HLA class I and class II types were taken from metadata supplied by the sample provider and were not determined by assay-based typing.

What the work shows at the level of the full study, not this receptor alone: The amount of clinical and demographic metadata varied by source and participant and was provided uncurated.

TCRbeta CDR3 regions were amplified from genomic DNA by means of the immunoSEQ Assay, a bias-controlled multiplex PCR. The original methods were these. The number of nucleated cells in each sample was estimated by amplification of reference gene primers within the assay. To quantify the absolute abundance of each unique TCRbeta CDR3 rearrangement, sequence reads were collapsed and filtered. For each sample, productive Simpson clonality was calculated as the square root of Simpson's diversity index across productive rearrangements. Held by TCRdb, this immuneACCESS table contains in-frame sequences only and omits some clones. Under half of the omission traces to an unresolved V gene where checked; the cause of the rest is unknown. V and J calls and clone size come straight from that table; D and trimming were deduced from the DNA. The sample table records 95,000 to 100,000 clones; more than 75% of these occur just once. The ten largest make up 9.5% to 13% of the sample.

The material sequenced was peripheral blood. This clonotype was obtained from a woman in her twenties or thirties with acute or convalescent COVID-19. The V gene is TRBV7-8 and the J gene is TRBJ2-2; TRBD1 aligns with 7 central bases. The CDR3 region has the sequence CASSLTPTGRLFF. The base sequence is TGTGCCAGCAGCTTAACCCCGACAGGGAGGCTGTTTTTT.